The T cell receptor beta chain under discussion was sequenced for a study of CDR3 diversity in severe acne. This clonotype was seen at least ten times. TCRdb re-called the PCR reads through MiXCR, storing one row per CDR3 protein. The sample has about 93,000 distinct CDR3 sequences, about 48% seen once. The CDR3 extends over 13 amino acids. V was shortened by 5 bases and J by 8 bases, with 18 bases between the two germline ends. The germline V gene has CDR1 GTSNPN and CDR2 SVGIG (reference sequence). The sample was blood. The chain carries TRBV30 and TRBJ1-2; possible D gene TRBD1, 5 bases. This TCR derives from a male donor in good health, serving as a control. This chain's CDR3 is CAWGGGDLEGYTF. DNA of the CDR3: TGTGCCTGGGGGGGGGGAGACCTAGAGGGCTACACCTTC.